The 14 T cell receptor beta chains given below trace back to one sample, sequenced in a study of cytotoxic CD8 clonotypes in ibrutinib-treated CLL. The protocol was immunoSEQ multiplex PCR, while the TCRdb copy is restricted to in-frame clones and leaves out a portion. The table shows roughly 250,000 clones, with around 70% occurring only once. This specimen consisted of PBMCs, obtained after 24 months of ibrutinib treatment. The receptors were gathered from a human donor with chronic lymphocytic leukemia.

J is TRBJ1-2 and V is TRBV7-2; D remains unclear. V was clipped by 1 base and J by 4 bases, with 13 bases between them. From germline, CDR1 is SGHTA and CDR2 FQGNSA. This CDR3 is 15 amino acids long. This CDR3 reads CASSLEQTTIYGYTF. In nucleotides, the CDR3 is TGTGCCAGCAGCTTAGAACAGACGACAATCTATGGCTACACCTTC.

V is TRBV10-3 and J is TRBJ2-2; D is perhaps TRBD1 or TRBD2 (5 bases each). Germline V gives CDR1 ENHRY, CDR2 SYGVKD. This CDR3 region has 14 residues. The ends were cut back, 7 bases at V and 1 base at J, with 10 bases in the middle. CDR3 nucleotides: TGTGCCATCAAACCGGGACGGAACACCGGGGAGCTGTTTTTT. It specifies CAIKPGRNTGELFF.

This clone was seen a handful of times. The chain uses TRBV27 and TRBJ2-2; D is ambiguous. V shed 8 bases and J shed 1 base, with 17 bases lying between them. Germline V gene data show CDR1 as MNHEY and CDR2 as SMNVEV (reference sequence). This CDR3 has 16 residues. The CDR3 nucleotides read TGTGCCAGCGGCCAGGACGAACTGGGGAACACCGGGGAGCTGTTTTTT. Residues: CASGQDELGNTGELFF.

This clone was found a few times. J is TRBJ1-2 and V is TRBV29-1; possibly TRBD1 for D (5 bases). The germline V gene encodes CDR1 SQVTM and CDR2 ANQGSEA. The V end was cut by 2 bases, the J end by 8 bases, with 12 bases between. This CDR3 is built from 12 residues. The CDR3 region has the DNA TGCAGCGTTGAACGGGGCCTTGGGGGCTACACCTTC. This gives the protein CSVERGLGGYTF.

The chain employs TRBV28 and TRBJ2-3, with a weak D call TRBD1 (5 bases). V lost 7 bases and J 1 base, leaving 9 bases between the germline ends. In germline, CDR1 is MDHEN, CDR2 SYDVKM. The CDR3 sequence is 13 residues long. In DNA, the CDR3 is TGTGCCAGCACCGTGACAGGCACAGATACGCAGTATTTT. Translation: CASTVTGTDTQYF.

A few counts support this clone. The V gene is TRBV9, the J gene TRBJ1-2; weak D call: TRBD1 (5 bases). Trimming took 3 bases from V and 2 from J, leaving 11 bases between them. The CDR3 runs 14 residues. Germline loops: CDR1 SGDLS, CDR2 YYNGEE. CDR3 in DNA: TGTGCCAGCAGCGCCGACAGCCGAAACTATGGCTACACCTTC. It is translated as CASSADSRNYGYTF.

There are a few counts of this clone. V and J are TRBV7-6 and TRBJ2-5; D is ambiguous. V lost 4 bases and J 4 bases, leaving 4 bases between the germline ends. The CDR3 totals 11 residues. The V gene's germline CDR1 is SGHVS and CDR2 FNYEAQ. CDR3: CASSYGETQYF. The CDR3 nucleotides read TGTGCCAGCAGCTACGGAGAGACCCAGTACTTC.

This clone was seen a handful of times. This chain uses TRBV19 with TRBJ2-3, with 7 bases identical to TRBD1. Trimming removed 8 bases from V and 1 base from J; junction bases left unmatched: 6. The CDR3 has 14 amino acids. In germline, CDR1 is LNHDA, CDR2 SQIVND (reference sequence). In nucleotides, the CDR3 is TGTGCCAGTGGACAGGCCTCGCGCACAGATACGCAGTATTTT. Its protein is CASGQASRTDTQYF.

This clone was counted only a few times. V and J are TRBV29-1 and TRBJ2-3, with unresolved D. Looked up from germline, CDR1 is SQVTM and CDR2 is ANQGSEA. The ends were cut back, 6 bases at V and 3 bases at J, with 13 bases in the middle. The CDR3 has 13 residues. CDR3 DNA: TGCAGCGTCATTGGCGGTCTAACAGATACGCAGTATTTT. Translated, it gives CSVIGGLTDTQYF.

The chain links TRBV5-4 to TRBJ2-7; TRBD2 matches at 11 bases. The CDR3 covers 14 residues. V lost 3 bases to trimming and J lost 7 bases; unmatched junction nucleotides: 6. The germline CDR1 and CDR2 sequences are SGHNT and YYREEE (reference sequence). The CDR3 sequence is CASSSTSGSREQYF. The CDR3 DNA sequence: TGTGCCAGCAGCTCTACTAGCGGGAGTCGGGAGCAGTACTTC. The full variable domain, with the rest looked up from reference TRBV5-4 and TRBJ2-7, is ETGVTQSPTHLIKTRGQQVTLRCSSQSGHNTVSWYQQALGQGPQFIFQYYREEENGRGNFPPRFSGLQFPNYSSELNVNALELDDSALYLCASSSTSGSREQYFGPGTRLTVT.

The chain links TRBV7-2 to TRBJ2-7; a weak D match, TRBD2 (6 bases). The CDR3 spans 14 residues. V lost 6 bases to trimming and J lost 2 bases, with 14 bases between them. The germline V gene encodes CDR1 SGHTA and CDR2 FQGNSA. The CDR3 spells CASRTDPSAYEQYF. CDR3 nucleotides: TGTGCCAGCAGAACGGATCCTAGCGCCTACGAGCAGTACTTC.

The rearrangement joins TRBV4-2 to TRBJ2-6; tentatively, D is TRBD1 or TRBD2 (5 bases each). Trimming cost V 1 base and J 1 base, with 8 bases left between them. The germline V gene has CDR1 LGHNA and CDR2 YNFKEQ. CDR3 size: 16 residues. The CDR3 DNA reads as TGTGCCAGCAGCCAAGGGGACCTGTCTGGGGCCAACGTCCTGACTTTC. Residues: CASSQGDLSGANVLTF.

The CDR3 loop reads CASSLEKPRAPYEQYF. The CDR3 region has the DNA TGTGCCAGCAGCTTAGAAAAGCCCAGGGCTCCCTACGAGCAGTACTTC. The chain is built from TRBV11-2 and TRBJ2-7, with D perhaps TRBD1 (5 bases). V gave up 0 bases and J gave up 2 bases, with 14 bases separating them. The length of the CDR3 is 16 residues. The germline V gene encodes CDR1 SGHAT and CDR2 FQNNGV.

V usage is TRBV28 and J usage is TRBJ2-1; TRBD1 agrees at 7 bases. Germline CDR1 and CDR2: MDHEN and SYDVKM. The CDR3 covers 17 residues. V was clipped by 6 bases and J by 0 bases; unmatched bases: 11. This CDR3 is CASSPTGLRSSYNEQFF. Written as DNA, the CDR3 is TGTGCCAGCAGCCCGACAGGGTTGCGCAGCTCCTACAATGAGCAGTTCTTC.